These 13 T cell receptor beta chains originate from one sample sequenced in a study of T-cell memory formation after mild COVID-19. TCRdb reprocessed the 5' RACE reads via MiXCR and lists one record per CDR3 protein. The sample has 470,000 or so distinct CDR3 sequences; approximately 23% are singletons. The specimen sequenced was PBMCs or a T cell subset sorted from them (not recorded which). Source of these receptors: an adult woman who had mild COVID-19 (a few samples of this study predate the infection). Cell type and time point are not known.

This clonotype was detected only a few times. This chain links TRBV7-9 with TRBJ1-1; 8 bases line up with TRBD1. CDR1 is SEHNR, CDR2 FQNEAQ, per germline (reference sequence). The CDR3 loop spans 15 amino acids. The J segment lost 5 bases and the V segment lost 1 base, leaving 6 bases of the junction unmatched. This CDR3 is CASSLVAGGQTEAFF. CDR3 DNA: TGTGCCAGCAGCTTAGTGGCAGGGGGCCAGACTGAAGCTTTCTTT.

This clonotype has a count of ten or more. One junction end does not reproduce the germline sequence, and a read error may be involved. V is TRBV12-3 or TRBV12-4 and J is TRBJ2-5, with 7 bases aligning to TRBD2. This CDR3 region has 14 residues. The CDR3 sequence: CASSFTGGRETQYF. DNA for the CDR3: TGCGCCAGCAGCTTTACCGGGGGGAGAGAGACCCAGTACTTC.

This clonotype appeared many times. The V call is TRBV6-4, the J call TRBJ2-3; 7 bases are a match to TRBD2. CDR1 and CDR2 (germline): MRHNA, SNTAGT. The CDR3 is made up of 15 amino acids. The ends lost 2 bases at V and 5 bases at J; junction bases unmatched: 7. Written as DNA, the CDR3 is TGTGCCAGCAGTGACGGGCGGGAGTATGGAGATACGCAGTATTTT. This translates into CASSDGREYGDTQYF.

This clonotype was detected only a few times. The chain recombines TRBV2 with TRBJ2-1; 7 nucleotides align to TRBD2. CDR3 size: 16 residues. CDR1 and CDR2 (germline): SNHLY, FYNNEI. J was trimmed by 2 bases and V by 7 bases; bases with no gene match: 11. The CDR3 region has the DNA TGTGCCAGCACGGTCCCCCGCGGGAGAGCCTACAATGAGCAGTTCTTC. Translating it yields CASTVPRGRAYNEQFF.

J is TRBJ2-3 and V is TRBV6-5, with D perhaps being TRBD1 or TRBD2 (5 bases each). This CDR3 is built from 15 residues. Germline CDR1 and CDR2: MNHEY and SVGAGI. V dropped 5 bases and J dropped 3 bases, with 15 bases sitting between them. For the CDR3, the DNA is TGTGCCAGCAGTCCCTCCTTGGGACCAACAGATACGCAGTATTTT. Protein: CASSPSLGPTDTQYF.

This clonotype was found a few times. The V call is TRBV7-9, the J call TRBJ1-5; 7 positions match TRBD1. Germline CDR1 reads SEHNR; CDR2 reads FQNEAQ (reference sequence). The CDR3 consists of 16 residues. With 5 bases clipped from V and 1 base from J, the junction kept 8 bases outside the gene matches. CDR3 in amino acids: CASSNYRQGSNQPQHF. The CDR3 DNA is TGTGCCAGCAGCAACTACAGACAGGGCAGCAATCAGCCCCAGCATTTT.

The gene calls are TRBV19 and TRBJ2-4; 10 nucleotides align to TRBD2. Unmatched junction bases numbered 7, after V lost 0 bases and J lost 8 bases. Germline CDR1 is LNHDA and CDR2 is SQIVND (reference sequence). The CDR3 contains 16 residues. The DNA for the CDR3 is TGTGCCAGTAGTATAGATCCCAGCGGGGGGGCCTACATTCAGTACTTC. Its protein product is CASSIDPSGGAYIQYF.

This chain links TRBV11-2 with TRBJ1-2; perhaps TRBD1 as D (5 bases). Germline V gene lookup returns CDR1 SGHAT and CDR2 FQNNGV. V lost 4 bases to trimming and J lost 4 bases, with 16 bases between them. The CDR3 spans 15 residues. CDR3 residues: CASSSLDSRRYGYTF. The CDR3 nucleotides are TGTGCCAGCAGCTCACTCGACAGTAGACGCTATGGCTACACCTTC. Looking up the rest from reference TRBV11-2 and TRBJ1-2 gives the full variable domain: EAGVAQSPRYKIIEKRQSVAFWCNPISGHATLYWYQQILGQGPKLLIQFQNNGVVDDSQLPKDRFSAERLKGVDSTLKIQPAKLEDSAVYLCASSSLDSRRYGYTFGSGTRLTVV.

In this sample, this clonotype turned up a few times. The V call is TRBV4-2, the J call TRBJ2-3; 10 nucleotides line up with TRBD2. The CDR3 covers 17 residues. V gave up 0 bases and J gave up 2 bases; unmatched junction bases: 5. CDR1 and CDR2 (germline): LGHNA, YNFKEQ. CDR3 residues: CASSQDVGTSATDTQYF. In nucleotides, the CDR3 is TGTGCCAGCAGCCAAGATGTGGGGACTAGCGCCACAGATACGCAGTATTTT.

This clonotype was seen a few times. This chain uses TRBV19 with TRBJ2-1, with 11 bases fitting TRBD2. In germline, CDR1 is LNHDA, CDR2 SQIVND (reference sequence). V lost 5 bases and J lost 9; bases outside the gene matches: 6. This CDR3 contains 14 residues. For the CDR3, the DNA is TGTGCCAGTAGTTTAGCGGGGGGGCTGATTGAGCAGTTCTTC. Translated, it gives CASSLAGGLIEQFF.

This clonotype was detected a few times. The chain uses TRBV7-3 and TRBJ2-1, with a tentative D call TRBD1 (7 bases). Trimming left V 4 bases short and J 5 bases short, with 18 bases between. There are 16 residues in the CDR3. The V gene's germline CDR1 is SGHTA and CDR2 FQGTGA. The CDR3 sequence: CASSSQQGRFNNEQFF. The CDR3 coding sequence is TGTGCCAGCAGCTCCCAACAGGGGAGGTTTAACAATGAGCAGTTCTTC.

The chain joins TRBV12-3 or TRBV12-4 to TRBJ2-5; 9 nucleotides agree with TRBD1. V gave up 5 bases and J gave up 5 bases; unmatched junction bases: 6. The length of the CDR3 is 14 residues. The CDR3 spells CASSTGGKYETQYF. CDR3 DNA: TGTGCCAGCAGTACAGGGGGCAAGTATGAGACCCAGTACTTC.

The J gene is TRBJ2-2, the V gene TRBV6-5; 13 bases line up with TRBD2. The germline V gene encodes CDR1 MNHEY and CDR2 SVGAGI. Losses at the gene ends were 5 bases for V and 2 bases for J; bases not matched to a gene: 5. This CDR3 comprises 17 residues. The CDR3 loop reads CASSDRTSGGNTGELFF. The CDR3 coding sequence is TGTGCCAGCAGTGACCGGACTAGCGGGGGAAACACCGGGGAGCTGTTTTTT.